Below are 13 T cell receptor beta chains sequenced from a single sample in a study of T-cell reconstitution after alpha-beta-depleted transplantation in children. For TCRbeta, the library was prepared with unique molecular identifiers. TCRdb reprocessed the PCR reads via MiXCR and lists one record per CDR3 protein. The sample has fewer than 700,000 distinct CDR3 sequences, 10% to 15% seen once. The sample was PBMCs, mostly from graft donor cells, taken 360 days after TCRalphabeta/CD19-depleted stem cell transplant. Receptor source: a male patient younger than 18 who had a stem cell transplant for acute myeloid leukemia, so the T cells may come from the graft donor.

This clonotype appeared a few times. J is TRBJ2-3 and V is TRBV7-2, with 13 bases aligning to TRBD2. The V and J ends lost 6 bases and 0 bases, in that order; junction bases with no gene match: 6. Germline assignment: CDR1 SGHTA and CDR2 FQGNSA. CDR3 length: 17 amino acids. CDR3 sequence (DNA): TGTGCCAGCAGGATGACTAGCGGGAGGATAAGCACAGATACGCAGTATTTT. Translating gives CASRMTSGRISTDTQYF.

The sample holds a few counts of this clonotype. V and J are TRBV6-1 and TRBJ2-4; 8 bases are shared with TRBD2. The CDR3 loop spans 16 amino acids. With V trimmed by 6 bases and J by 0 bases, 7 bases remained unmatched. The germline V gene has CDR1 MNHNS and CDR2 SASEGT. For the CDR3, the DNA is TGTGCCAGCAGCCAAGGGACTAGTTTAGCCAAAAACATTCAGTACTTC. Protein: CASSQGTSLAKNIQYF.

This clonotype was detected only a few times. The J gene is TRBJ1-4, the V gene TRBV29-1; no reliable D call. V was cut by 4 bases and J by 0 bases, with 15 bases left in between. The CDR3 runs 16 residues. Germline loops: CDR1 SQVTM, CDR2 ANQGSEA. CDR3 residues: CSVALDIFATNEKLFF. The DNA for the CDR3 is TGCAGCGTTGCCTTGGATATCTTTGCAACTAATGAAAAACTGTTTTTT.

The chain joins TRBV11-3 to TRBJ2-1; 9 bases are a match to TRBD2. V was clipped by 0 bases and J by 5 bases; unmatched bases: 2. CDR3 size: 15 residues. Germline values: CDR1 SGHNT, CDR2 YENEEA. In DNA, the CDR3 is TGTGCCAGCAGCTTAGAGGGACTAGCAGACAATGAGCAGTTCTTC. This sequence encodes CASSLEGLADNEQFF.

This clonotype came up a few times. The rearrangement uses TRBV28 and TRBJ1-1; D not resolved. Germline V lookup: CDR1 MDHEN, CDR2 SYDVKM. V lost 6 bases and J 0 bases, leaving 5 bases between the germline ends. There are 12 residues in the CDR3. The CDR3 is CASRRMNTEAFF. The CDR3 bases are TGTGCCAGCAGACGGATGAACACTGAAGCTTTCTTT. Variable domain in full (rest from reference TRBV28 and TRBJ1-1): DVKVTQSSRYLVKRTGEKVFLECVQDMDHENMFWYRQDPGLGLRLIYFSYDVKMKEKGDIPEGYSVSREKKERFSLILESASTNQTSMYLCASRRMNTEAFFGQGTRLTVV.

This clonotype was detected a few times. This chain links TRBV30 with TRBJ2-3, with a weak D call TRBD2 (6 bases). V was clipped by 4 bases and J by 2 bases, with 16 bases between them. Germline CDR1 reads GTSNPN; CDR2 reads SVGIG (reference sequence). The CDR3 contains 15 residues. The CDR3 reads CAWTGLQRVTDTQYF. The DNA of the CDR3 is TGTGCCTGGACAGGCCTGCAGCGGGTCACAGATACGCAGTATTTT.

This clonotype was counted at least ten times. The chain joins TRBV7-9 to TRBJ2-1, with 7 positions matching TRBD2. Germline V gives CDR1 SEHNR, CDR2 FQNEAQ (reference sequence). The CDR3 consists of 15 residues. The junction had 6 bases not matched to a gene; V was cut back by 1 base and J by 6 bases. CDR3 in DNA: TGTGCCAGCAGCTTAGGGTGGGACTACGGCAATGAGCAGTTCTTC. Its protein product is CASSLGWDYGNEQFF.

This chain connects TRBV7-6 to TRBJ2-3; 8 nucleotides match TRBD2. V was pared by 1 base and J by 2 bases, with 5 bases of the junction left unmatched. The CDR3 is made up of 16 amino acids. The germline CDR1 and CDR2 sequences are SGHVS and FNYEAQ. The CDR3 nucleotides are TGTGCCAGCAGCTTAGTCCCGGGGGGGGCCACAGATACGCAGTATTTT. As protein: CASSLVPGGATDTQYF.

This clonotype was seen only a few times. This chain links TRBV28 with TRBJ1-2, with 12 bases aligning to TRBD1. With 5 bases clipped from V and 6 bases from J, the junction kept 10 bases outside the gene matches. CDR1 is MDHEN, CDR2 SYDVKM, per germline. CDR3 length equals 16 residues. Here the CDR3 reads CASSPPPGQGADGYTF. The CDR3 DNA follows: TGTGCCAGCAGTCCGCCACCGGGACAGGGGGCAGATGGCTACACCTTC.

This clonotype was counted only a few times. The J gene is TRBJ1-1, the V gene TRBV18; D is possibly TRBD1 (5 bases). The ends were cut back, 3 bases at V and 10 bases at J, with 12 bases in the middle. Germline CDR1 reads KGHSH; CDR2 reads LQKENI. The CDR3 is 12 residues long. The CDR3 nucleotides are TGTGCCAGCTCACCGGGGCCGCCCGGAGCTTTCTTT. As protein: CASSPGPPGAFF.

V gene TRBV4-3 combines with J gene TRBJ2-1; 12 bases agree with TRBD2. J lost 7 bases, V lost 0 bases, and 13 bases had no gene match. Germline V gene sequence: CDR1 LGHNA, CDR2 YSLEER. This CDR3 has 19 residues. The CDR3 sequence is CASSQEESSGRVRGNEQFF. CDR3 bases: TGCGCCAGCAGCCAAGAAGAGTCTAGCGGGAGGGTTAGGGGGAATGAGCAGTTCTTC.

This chain joins TRBV7-2 and TRBJ2-2; 7 bases agree with TRBD1. J lost 0 bases, V lost 2 bases, and 3 bases had no gene match. Germline V gives CDR1 SGHTA, CDR2 FQGNSA. This CDR3 has 16 residues. The CDR3 sequence is CASSLQQGANTGELFF. CDR3 coding DNA: TGTGCCAGCAGCTTACAGCAGGGGGCGAACACCGGGGAGCTGTTTTTT.

In its sample, this clonotype was seen many times. The chain recombines TRBV28 with TRBJ2-3; D is unresolved. V lost 7 bases and J 2 bases, leaving 7 bases between the germline ends. This CDR3 has 12 residues. Germline CDR1 is MDHEN and CDR2 is SYDVKM. CDR3 sequence: CASNPHTDTQYF. The CDR3 nucleotides are TGTGCCAGCAACCCCCACACAGATACGCAGTATTTT.